This T cell receptor beta chain was identified in a study of T cells in Graves' hyperthyroidism and ophthalmopathy. A remark on this clonotype: What it binds is unknown.

Whole-study findings and limits: The model foresaw ophthalmopathy a median about 6.5 months prior to onset.

Disease duration was under 3 months in the ophthalmopathy patients, who also had a Clinical Activity Score of at least 3 and a NOSPECS grade of at least 4. Clinical symptoms, serum thyroxine, TRAb, thyroid ultrasound and orbital computed tomography informed diagnoses. Regions amplified from RNA transcripts were the TCR beta CDR3 regions. Primed by the HTBI set, a first-round RT-PCR was run on the TCR CDR3. Each CDR3 protein gets one entry after TCRdb re-called the multiplex PCR reads with MiXCR. Here the sample spans about 270,000 distinct CDR3 sequences, 20% to 25% being singletons. The sequence came from a man aged 25 to 40 with Graves' ophthalmopathy. Sequencing used blood.

The CDR3 region has the DNA TGTGCCAGCAGCTTGGCCAGGGAAGACACCTTC. As protein: CASSLAREDTF. The gene calls are TRBV5-6 and TRBJ1-2, with a tentative D call TRBD1 (5 bases). CDR3 length: 11 amino acids. Per germline, CDR1 SGHDT and CDR2 YYEEEE. The V end was cut by 0 bases, the J end by 12 bases, with 9 bases between. The full variable domain, in which reference TRBV5-6 and TRBJ1-2 provide the parts outside the CDR3, is DAGVTQSPTHLIKTRGQQVTLRCSPKSGHDTVSWYQQALGQGPQFIFQYYEEEERQRGNFPDRFSGHQFPNYSSELNVNALLLGDSALYLCASSLAREDTFGSGTRLTVV.